This T cell receptor (beta chain) was profiled in a study of blood T cell repertoires in COVID-19. Study summary: Specimens from acute and convalescent COVID-19 originated in the United States, Italy and Spain.

This CDR3 spans 15 amino acids. Germline CDR1 SGHNT, CDR2 YYREEE (reference sequence). After removal of 0 bases from V and 5 bases from J, the junction contained 3 bases not matched to a gene. In terms of age and location, participants ranged from roughly 18 to 95 years and lived in approximately 24 US areas. Original data processing: Cell counts per sample came from amplifying reference gene primers. Generated by immunoSEQ multiplex PCR, the TCRdb table keeps only in-frame clones and is missing some. V, J and clone size were drawn from that table, and D and trimming were deduced from the DNA. The data hold fewer than 300,000 clones, with about 87% observed a single time.

The origin of this receptor is a woman in her forties with acute COVID-19. Sequencing was done on a sample of PBMCs or T cells enriched from blood (not recorded which). The chain combines TRBV5-4 with TRBJ1-1; 11 bases align to TRBD1. For the CDR3, the DNA is TGTGCCAGCAGCTTGGTCGGGACAGGGGGGACTGAAGCTTTCTTT. This translates into CASSLVGTGGTEAFF.